Listed here is a single TCR beta chain. It may be a read error: a sequence one base away is much more abundant. TCRdb re-called the RT-PCR reads through MiXCR, storing one row per CDR3 protein. The table includes about 680,000 distinct CDR3 sequences, approximately 15% detected once. The ends were cut back, 4 bases at V and 3 bases at J, with 7 bases in the middle. The CDR3 length is 13 residues. V and J are TRBV12-3 or TRBV12-4 and TRBJ1-5; TRBD1 might be the D (6 bases). The TCR sequence derives from a female donor in good health, serving as a healthy control. Sequencing used memory CD4+ T cells from blood. DNA for the CDR3: TGTGCCAGCAGTTGGGACAACAATCAGCCCCAGCATTTT. Its translation: CASSWDNNQPQHF.